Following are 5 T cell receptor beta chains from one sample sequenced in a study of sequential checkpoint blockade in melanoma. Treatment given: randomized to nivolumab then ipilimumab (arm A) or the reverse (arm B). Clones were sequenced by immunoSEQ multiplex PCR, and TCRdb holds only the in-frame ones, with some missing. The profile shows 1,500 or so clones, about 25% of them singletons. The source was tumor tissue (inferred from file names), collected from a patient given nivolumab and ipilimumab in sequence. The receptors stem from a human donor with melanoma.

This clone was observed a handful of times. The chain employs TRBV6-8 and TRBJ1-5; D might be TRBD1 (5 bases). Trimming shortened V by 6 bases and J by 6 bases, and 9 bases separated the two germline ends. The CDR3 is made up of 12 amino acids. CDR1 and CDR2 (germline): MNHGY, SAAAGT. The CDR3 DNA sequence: TGTGCCAGCAGCACCGGGGGTCAGCCCCAGCATTTT. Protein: CASSTGGQPQHF.

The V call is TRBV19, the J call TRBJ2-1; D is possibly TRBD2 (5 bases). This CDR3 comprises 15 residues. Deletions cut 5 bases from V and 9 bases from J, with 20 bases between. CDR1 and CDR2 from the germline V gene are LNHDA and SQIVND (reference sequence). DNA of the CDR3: TGTGCCAGTAGTGATCCGGGTCTGAAGGCGGGTGAGCAGTTCTTC. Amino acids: CASSDPGLKAGEQFF.

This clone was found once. CDR3 in amino acids: CASSPTGVETQYF. For the CDR3, the DNA is TGTGCCAGCTCACCAACAGGGGTAGAGACCCAGTACTTC. The V gene is TRBV18, the J gene TRBJ2-5; 7 nucleotides match TRBD1. Germline values: CDR1 KGHSH, CDR2 LQKENI. The CDR3 sequence is 13 residues long. The J segment lost 4 bases and the V segment lost 2 bases, leaving 1 base of the junction unmatched.

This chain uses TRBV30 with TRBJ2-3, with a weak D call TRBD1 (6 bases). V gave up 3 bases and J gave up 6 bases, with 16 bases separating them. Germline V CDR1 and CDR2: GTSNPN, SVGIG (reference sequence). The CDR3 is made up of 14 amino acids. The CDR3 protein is CAWSRRGRGDTQYF. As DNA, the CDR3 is TGTGCCTGGAGCCGACGAGGAAGGGGGGATACGCAGTATTTT. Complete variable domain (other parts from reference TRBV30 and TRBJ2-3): SQTIHQWPATLVQPVGSPLSLECTVEGTSNPNLYWYRQAAGRGLQLLFYSVGIGQISSEVPQNLSASRPQDRQFILSSKKLLLSDSGFYLCAWSRRGRGDTQYFGPGTRLTVL.

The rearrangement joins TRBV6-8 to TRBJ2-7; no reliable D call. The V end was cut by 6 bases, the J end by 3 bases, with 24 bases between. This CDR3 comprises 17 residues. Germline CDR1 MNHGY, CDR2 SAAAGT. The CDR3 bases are TGTGCCAGCAGCCAACTCGCCATTCCGGCAGCCGGCTACGAGCAGTACTTC. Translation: CASSQLAIPAAGYEQYF.